Listed below are T cell receptor beta chains from one sample, sequenced in a study of blood T cell repertoires in COVID-19. Profiling relied on immunoSEQ multiplex PCR, and the TCRdb table lists in-frame clones only, not all of them. The sample has 300,000 to 400,000 clones; about 86% are singletons. The source material was PBMCs or T cells enriched from blood (not recorded which). These receptors came from a woman aged 40 to 50 with acute COVID-19. The CDR3 runs from the conserved cysteine through the conserved F or W. Each record gives: J gene, V gene, D gene, clone size, CDR3 protein, CDR3 DNA. D genes are given only for firm matches. Not every row has a clone size; where given, it reads once, few, many or a size class.

J: TRBJ2-3
V: TRBV28
D: TRBD1
size: NA
CDR3: CAIGQGLDTQYF
DNA: TGTGCCATAGGACAGGGTCTGGATACGCAGTATTTT

J: TRBJ2-7
V: TRBV6-1
D: TRBD1
size: NA
CDR3: CASSEPGQGSSEQYF
DNA: TGTGCCAGCAGTGAACCGGGACAGGGGTCCAGCGAGCAGTACTTC

J: TRBJ2-1
V: TRBV7-3
D: NA
size: NA
CDR3: CASSGTQSSYNEQFF
DNA: TGTGCCAGCTCAGGGACACAGAGCTCCTACAATGAGCAGTTCTTC

J: TRBJ1-2
V: TRBV9
D: NA
size: few
CDR3: CASSGGLSGAGGYTF
DNA: TGTGCCAGCAGCGGTGGTCTGAGTGGGGCTGGAGGCTACACCTTC

J: TRBJ1-2
V: TRBV27
D: TRBD1
size: NA
CDR3: CASFSWRTGLYGYTF
DNA: TGTGCCAGCTTTTCCTGGAGGACAGGGTTATATGGCTACACCTTC

J: TRBJ2-1
V: TRBV6-5
D: TRBD2
size: NA
CDR3: CASSLAAPYNEQFF
DNA: TGTGCCAGCAGCCTAGCGGCCCCCTACAATGAGCAGTTCTTC

J: TRBJ1-1
V: TRBV4-1
D: TRBD1
size: NA
CDR3: CASSQGQGFGLNTEAFF
DNA: TGCGCCAGCAGCCAGGGACAGGGGTTTGGGTTGAACACTGAAGCTTTCTTT

J: TRBJ1-6
V: TRBV7-2
D: NA
size: few
CDR3: CASSLALTGTPLHF
DNA: TGTGCCAGCAGCTTAGCGCTCACCGGTACTCCCCTCCACTTT

J: TRBJ2-1
V: TRBV24-1
D: TRBD2
size: NA
CDR3: CATSVGGGYNEQFF
DNA: TGTGCCACCAGTGTAGGCGGGGGGTACAATGAGCAGTTCTTC

J: TRBJ2-7
V: TRBV5-1
D: NA
size: NA
CDR3: CASSLETEWEQYF
DNA: TGCGCCAGCAGCTTGGAGACAGAGTGGGAGCAGTACTTC

J: TRBJ1-2
V: TRBV19
D: TRBD1
size: NA
CDR3: CASRGQASIPGYTF
DNA: TGTGCCAGTAGGGGACAGGCATCCATCCCTGGCTACACCTTC

J: TRBJ2-7
V: TRBV4-2
D: TRBD1
size: NA
CDR3: CASSQGDRRRAGSSYEQYF
DNA: TGTGCCAGCAGCCAAGGGGACAGGCGCAGGGCGGGGAGCTCCTACGAGCAGTACTTC

J: TRBJ1-1
V: TRBV28
D: NA
size: NA
CDR3: CASTWGGNTEAFF
DNA: TGTGCCAGCACTTGGGGGGGCAACACTGAAGCTTTCTTT

J: TRBJ1-1
V: TRBV7-9
D: TRBD1
size: NA
CDR3: CASSSGGRTEAFF
DNA: TGTGCCAGCAGCTCAGGGGGGAGAACTGAAGCTTTCTTT

J: TRBJ2-7
V: TRBV13
D: TRBD2
size: NA
CDR3: CASSSPSGASSYEQYF
DNA: TGTGCCAGCAGCTCCCCTAGCGGGGCCAGCTCCTACGAGCAGTACTTC

J: TRBJ1-1
V: TRBV29-1
D: NA
size: NA
CDR3: CSGVTGYTEAFF
DNA: TGCAGCGGAGTAACAGGGTACACTGAAGCTTTCTTT

J: TRBJ1-2
V: TRBV29-1
D: TRBD1
size: few
CDR3: CSAQTGGGYGYTF
DNA: TGCAGCGCACAGACAGGGGGCGGCTATGGCTACACCTTC

J: TRBJ1-3
V: TRBV19
D: TRBD1
size: once
CDR3: CASSIPTGERNTIYF
DNA: TGTGCCAGTAGTATCCCTACAGGGGAGAGAAACACCATATATTTT

J: TRBJ1-4
V: TRBV7-2
D: NA
size: NA
CDR3: CASSFPDEKLFF
DNA: TGTGCCAGCAGCTTTCCCGATGAAAAACTGTTTTTT

J: TRBJ2-5
V: TRBV13
D: NA
size: NA
CDR3: CASSLIAKSPLHVQETQYF
DNA: TGTGCCAGCAGCTTAATAGCGAAATCCCCCCTACACGTCCAAGAGACCCAGTACTTC

J: TRBJ1-6
V: TRBV6-5
D: TRBD1
size: NA
CDR3: CASTRQGTNSPLHF
DNA: TGTGCCAGCACCAGACAGGGAACGAATTCACCCCTCCACTTT

J: TRBJ1-2
V: TRBV14
D: TRBD1
size: NA
CDR3: CASSPDRGQVYGYTF
DNA: TGTGCCAGCAGCCCGGACAGGGGGCAGGTCTATGGCTACACCTTC

J: TRBJ1-3
V: TRBV5-1
D: TRBD1
size: NA
CDR3: CASSLVLTGGSGNTIYF
DNA: TGCGCCAGCAGCTTGGTACTTACAGGGGGCTCTGGAAACACCATATATTTT

J: TRBJ2-7
V: TRBV6-5
D: NA
size: NA
CDR3: CASSPRVFSYEQYF
DNA: TGTGCCAGCAGTCCCAGGGTCTTCAGCTACGAGCAGTACTTC

J: TRBJ1-4
V: TRBV2
D: NA
size: NA
CDR3: CASSGGSNTNEKLFF
DNA: TGTGCCAGCAGCGGGGGGTCTAACACTAATGAAAAACTGTTTTTT

J: TRBJ2-1
V: TRBV11-2
D: NA
size: once
CDR3: CASRQVSYNEQFF
DNA: TGTGCCAGCAGACAAGTGTCCTACAATGAGCAGTTCTTC

J: TRBJ1-2
V: TRBV7-8
D: NA
size: NA
CDR3: CASSWEVQIYGYTF
DNA: TGTGCCAGCAGCTGGGAGGTACAGATCTATGGCTACACCTTC

J: TRBJ1-5
V: TRBV2
D: NA
size: few
CDR3: CASSQHRVGVNQPQHF
DNA: TGTGCCAGCAGTCAACACAGGGTGGGGGTCAATCAGCCCCAGCATTTT

J: TRBJ1-1
V: TRBV19
D: NA
size: NA
CDR3: CASSTATGYTEAFF
DNA: TGTGCCAGTAGTACCGCGACGGGATACACTGAAGCTTTCTTT